Listed below are T cell receptor beta chains from one sample, sequenced in a study of molecular identifiers for immune sequencing clone quantification. TCRdb redid the calling of the PCR reads with MiXCR, one entry per CDR3 protein. The table includes tens of thousands of distinct CDR3 sequences, about a third detected once. Sequenced sample: naive CD8+ T cells from blood, with Jurkat cell RNA spiked in. Receptor source: a human donor in good health. Some libraries in this study had Jurkat cell RNA spiked in. Both conserved end residues are part of each CDR3. A D gene is named only where the DNA matches it firmly. A row's size may be missing; if present it is once, few, many or a size class.

v_gene	j_gene	abundance	d_gene	CDR3nt	CDR3aa
TRBV6-1	TRBJ2-7	many	NA	TGTGCCAGCAGTGACAGGGGTCTGGTCGAGGTCGACGAGCAGTACTTC	CASSDRGLVEVDEQYF
TRBV11-3	TRBJ2-1	NA	TRBD1	TGTGCCAGCAGCTTAGATGGGACAGGGCTTATCAATGAGCAGTTCTTC	CASSLDGTGLINEQFF
TRBV24-1	TRBJ2-2	few	NA	TGTGCCACCAGTGATCCGTCTAACCGGGCCAGGGCAGCCCTAAACACCGGGGAGCTGTTTTTT	CATSDPSNRARAALNTGELFF
TRBV28	TRBJ2-2	many	TRBD2	TGTGCCAGCAGTTTCGTTCTAGCGGGAGCCGGGGAGCTGTTTTTT	CASSFVLAGAGELFF
TRBV6-6	TRBJ2-1	few	NA	TGTGCCAGCAGTTACTTCCCGGTCGGCAATGAGCAGTTCTTC	CASSYFPVGNEQFF
TRBV9	TRBJ2-3	NA	NA	TGTGCCAGCAGCGTAAGTGGCGACACAGATACGCAGTATTTT	CASSVSGDTDTQYF
TRBV7-9	TRBJ2-7	few	TRBD2	TGTGCCAGCAGCCCCCAGAGCGGGAGGGCCTTCCACGAGCAGTACTTC	CASSPQSGRAFHEQYF
TRBV28	TRBJ2-1	NA	NA	TGTGCCAGCAGTGACTATGGGACTGAGCAGTTCTTC	CASSDYGTEQFF
TRBV4-1	TRBJ2-5	NA	NA	TGCGCCAGCAGCCAAGATTTGGCGCTGGAGGGGACCCAGCACTTC	CASSQDLALEGTQHF
TRBV20-1	TRBJ2-7	few	NA	TGCAGTGCTGATCCGTACGAGCAGTACTTC	CSADPYEQYF
TRBV6-1	TRBJ2-1	few	TRBD2	TGTGCCAGCAGTGAAGTCGAAGGACTAGCGGGAAATGAGCAGTTCTTC	CASSEVEGLAGNEQFF
TRBV4-1	TRBJ2-7	NA	TRBD1	TGCGCCAGCAGCCAAGATCCCCCCCCCGACAGGGACCCCAATGAGCAGTACTTC	CASSQDPPPDRDPNEQYF
TRBV6-5	TRBJ1-5	many	NA	TGTGCCAGCAGGCCCAGGGGTAGGGGACAGCCCCAGCATTTT	CASRPRGRGQPQHF
TRBV16	TRBJ2-1	NA	NA	TGTGCCAGCAGCCAACTAGCGAAGAGTAGCGATGAGCAGTTCTTC	CASSQLAKSSDEQFF
TRBV7-8	TRBJ1-5	many	NA	TGTGCCAGCAGTTCCAAATGGGACGTTAGCAATCAGCCCCAGCATTTT	CASSSKWDVSNQPQHF
TRBV5-4	TRBJ2-5	NA	NA	TGTGCCAGCAGCTTGGCCTGGGGGTACCAAGAGACCCAGTACTTC	CASSLAWGYQETQYF
TRBV13	TRBJ2-3	few	NA	TGTGCCAGCAGCTTAGGTTTAAGAGACAGGACCACAGATACGCAGTATTTT	CASSLGLRDRTTDTQYF
TRBV5-6	TRBJ1-4	NA	NA	TGTGCCAGCAGCTGGGTGGGGGCTGGTGAAAAACTGTTTTTT	CASSWVGAGEKLFF
TRBV10-3	TRBJ2-3	few	NA	TGTGCCATCAGTGATCGAGGGAGAAGCACAGATACGCAGTATTTT	CAISDRGRSTDTQYF
TRBV25-1	TRBJ2-2	NA	NA	TGTGCCAGCAGTGAAGGGTGGGGTGCCGGGGAGCTGTTTTTT	CASSEGWGAGELFF
TRBV24-1	TRBJ2-1	few	TRBD2	TGTGCCACCAGTGATTTGGGGGGGGACTCGCCCAATGAGCAGTTCTTC	CATSDLGGDSPNEQFF
TRBV5-4	TRBJ2-7	NA	TRBD1	TGTGCCAGCAGCCCAAGGACAGGGCTCGGAGAGCAGTACTTC	CASSPRTGLGEQYF
TRBV13	TRBJ1-4	NA	NA	TGTGCCAGCAGCTTAGGACGGAAGGAAAAACTGTTATTT	CASSLGRKEKLLF
TRBV6-5	TRBJ2-7	NA	NA	TGTGCCAGCCCGCCCTGGGGATGCGACGAGCAGTACTTC	CASPPWGCDEQYF
TRBV6-1	TRBJ2-7	NA	TRBD1	TGTGCCTGCAGTGCCAAGGAGACAGGGGCCTACGAGCAGTACTTC	CACSAKETGAYEQYF
TRBV6-1	TRBJ2-7	few	NA	TGTGCCAGCGGGGCCGAGCAGTACTTC	CASGAEQYF
TRBV27	TRBJ2-7	once	TRBD1	TGTGCCAGCAGTTATGGGACAGGGGTCTACGAGCAGTACTTC	CASSYGTGVYEQYF
TRBV20-1	TRBJ2-2	few	TRBD2	TGCAGTGCTAGAGATCGCGGGAGAGGGATAGCCGGGGAGCTGTTTTTT	CSARDRGRGIAGELFF
TRBV24-1	TRBJ2-1	many	TRBD2	TGTGCCACCAGTGACGAACTAGCGGGCTACAATGAGCAGTTCTTC	CATSDELAGYNEQFF
TRBV28	TRBJ2-6	NA	NA	TGTGCCAGCAGTTTCTGGGGTTCCGGGGCCAACGTCCTGACTTTC	CASSFWGSGANVLTF
TRBV15	TRBJ2-1	few	TRBD1	TGTGCCACCGGCAGAGTGGACAGGTACAATGAGCAGTTCTTC	CATGRVDRYNEQFF
TRBV12-3/TRBV12-4	TRBJ1-5	NA	NA	TGTGCCAGCAGTGAACTGGGGGCTGATCAGCCCCAGCATTTT	CASSELGADQPQHF
TRBV11-1	TRBJ2-7	NA	TRBD1	TGTGCCAGCAGCCAGGGACAGGGTTCCCACGAGCAGTACTTC	CASSQGQGSHEQYF
TRBV5-8	TRBJ2-1	NA	TRBD2	TGTGCCAGCAGCTTGGGTCTAGCGGGAGGGCCATTCTACAATGAGCAGTTCTTC	CASSLGLAGGPFYNEQFF
TRBV7-9	TRBJ2-2	NA	NA	TGTGCCGCCGGTACAGGGTACACCGGGGAGCTGTTTTTT	CAAGTGYTGELFF
TRBV7-2	TRBJ1-5	NA	TRBD1	TGTGCCAGCAGTGCCTCCGACAGGGGAGGCCAGCCCCAGCATTTT	CASSASDRGGQPQHF
TRBV19	TRBJ2-4	many	TRBD2	TGTGCCAGTAGTCGGAGGCGGGAGGATGGGAAAAACATTCAGTACTTC	CASSRRREDGKNIQYF
TRBV29-1	TRBJ2-2	NA	TRBD2	TGCAGCGTGTTGGGACCCGGGACTAGCGGGGGGAACACCGGGGAGCTGTTTTTT	CSVLGPGTSGGNTGELFF
TRBV13	TRBJ2-5	many	TRBD1	TGTGCCAGCAGCCCGTCCCTGACAGGGGTCCAAGAGACCCAGTACTTC	CASSPSLTGVQETQYF
TRBV12-3/TRBV12-4	TRBJ2-1	few	NA	TGTGCCAGCAGCCCGGTCTATTCGGCCTACAATGAGCAGTTCTTC	CASSPVYSAYNEQFF
TRBV4-3	TRBJ2-7	NA	TRBD1	TGCGCCAGCAGCCACGGACAGGGGAGAGAGCAGTACTTC	CASSHGQGREQYF
TRBV28	TRBJ2-5	many	TRBD1	TGTGCCAGCAGTTTACGTGGGACAGACCAAGAGACCCAGTACTTC	CASSLRGTDQETQYF
TRBV7-8	TRBJ1-1	many	NA	TGTGCCAGCAGCTTATATGGGCGGGAGAACACTGAAGCTTTCTTT	CASSLYGRENTEAFF
TRBV13	TRBJ2-1	NA	TRBD1	TGTGCCAGCAGCTCAGGCAGGGGGTCGAGGGAAGAGCAGTTCTTC	CASSSGRGSREEQFF
TRBV27	TRBJ2-7	few	TRBD2	TGTGCCAGCAGTTTTGCGGGAGGGTCCTACGAGCAGTACTTC	CASSFAGGSYEQYF
TRBV5-6	TRBJ2-5	NA	NA	TGTGCCAGCAGCTTGGAGCAACAAGAGACCCAGTACTTC	CASSLEQQETQYF
TRBV28	TRBJ2-7	NA	TRBD2	TGTGCCAGCAGAACACAGCGGGAGGGCCCCTACGGGCAGTACTTC	CASRTQREGPYGQYF
TRBV24-1	TRBJ2-2	few	TRBD2	TGTGCCACCAGCACGTCGGTAGCGGGAGGGCCGGAGGAGCTGTTTTTT	CATSTSVAGGPEELFF
TRBV6-2/TRBV6-3	TRBJ2-1	NA	TRBD1	TGTGCCAGCACCGACAGGGGTAGCGATGAGCAGTTCTTC	CASTDRGSDEQFF
TRBV27	TRBJ2-5	few	TRBD1	TGTGCCAGCAGGAGGGACAGCCAAGAGACCCAGTACTTC	CASRRDSQETQYF